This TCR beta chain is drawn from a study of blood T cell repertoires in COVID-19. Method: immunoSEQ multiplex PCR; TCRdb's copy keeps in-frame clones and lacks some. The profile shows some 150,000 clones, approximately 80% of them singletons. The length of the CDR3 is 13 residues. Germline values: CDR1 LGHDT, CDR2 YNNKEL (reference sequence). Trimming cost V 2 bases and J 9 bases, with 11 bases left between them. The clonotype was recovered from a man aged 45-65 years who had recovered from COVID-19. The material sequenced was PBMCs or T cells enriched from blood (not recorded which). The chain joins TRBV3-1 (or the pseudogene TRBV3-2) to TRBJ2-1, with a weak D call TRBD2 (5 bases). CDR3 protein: CASSQTTTGEQFF. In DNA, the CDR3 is TGTGCCAGCAGCCAAACGACTACGGGTGAGCAGTTCTTC.